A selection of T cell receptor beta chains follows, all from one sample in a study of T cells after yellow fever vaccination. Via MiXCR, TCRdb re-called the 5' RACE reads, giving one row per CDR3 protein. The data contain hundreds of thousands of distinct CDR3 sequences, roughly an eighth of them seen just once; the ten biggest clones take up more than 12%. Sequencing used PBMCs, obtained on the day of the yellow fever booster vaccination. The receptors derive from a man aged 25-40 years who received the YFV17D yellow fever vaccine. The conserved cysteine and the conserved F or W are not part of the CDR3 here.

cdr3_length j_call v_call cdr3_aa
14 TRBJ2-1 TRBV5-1 ASSPRLAGTYNEQF
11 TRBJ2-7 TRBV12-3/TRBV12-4 ASSLRSGVEQY
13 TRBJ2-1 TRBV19 ASSIGQSNYNEQF
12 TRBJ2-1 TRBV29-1 SVGRQGSYNEQF
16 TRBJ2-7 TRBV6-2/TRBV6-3 ASSYSPGVWGSSYEQY
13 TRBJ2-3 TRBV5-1 ASSLSGRVTDTQY
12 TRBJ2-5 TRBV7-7 ASSLESDQETQY
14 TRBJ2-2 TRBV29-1 SVRRELAGLAGELF
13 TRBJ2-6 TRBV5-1 ASSLEFIGANVLT
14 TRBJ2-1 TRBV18 ASSPVTGGSNNEQF
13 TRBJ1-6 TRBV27 ASSLTTYYNSPLH
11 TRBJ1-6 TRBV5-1 ATSVGDNSPLH
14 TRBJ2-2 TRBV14 ASSQYPRGSTGELF
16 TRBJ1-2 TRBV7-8 ASSSPGQGFGLGYGYT